A single sample is the source of the 21 T cell receptor beta chains below, sequenced in a study of T cell repertoires in cytomegalovirus infection. MiXCR, run by TCRdb on the reads, gives a single entry per CDR3 protein. The sample includes nearly 650,000 distinct CDR3 sequences, 20% to 30% of them seen just once. Sequences were obtained from CD8+ T cells from PBMCs. The source is a human donor in good health (CMV status not recorded). Some clones in this sample may be carry-over from other donors' samples.

This clonotype has a count of ten or more. The rearrangement uses TRBV7-2 and TRBJ2-1; D not resolved. CDR3 size: 12 residues. CDR1 SGHTA and CDR2 FQGNSA come from the germline V gene. Deletions cut 3 bases from V and 8 bases from J, with 8 bases between. The DNA of the CDR3 is TGTGCCAGCAGCTTTTTAGCCCATGAGCAGTTCTTC. Its protein product is CASSFLAHEQFF.

This clonotype was seen a few times. The genes are TRBV5-6 and TRBJ2-5; weak D call: TRBD1 (8 bases). CDR1 and CDR2 (germline): SGHDT, YYEEEE. The CDR3 totals 17 residues. Trimming stripped 4 bases from V and 3 bases from J, with 22 bases between. The CDR3 loop is CASSLHPRTGTKETQYF. CDR3 sequence (DNA): TGTGCCAGCAGCCTGCACCCCCGGACAGGGACTAAAGAGACCCAGTACTTC.

This clonotype was seen ten or more times. V is TRBV12-3 or TRBV12-4 and J is TRBJ2-1; 7 nucleotides agree with TRBD1. The CDR3 has 18 amino acids. Germline trimming cut 5 bases from V and 1 base from J; bases unmatched to any gene: 14. The CDR3 region has the DNA TGTGCCAGCAGTCTGACCGGGACAGCTAGTTTTTCCTACAATGAGCAGTTCTTC. This sequence encodes CASSLTGTASFSYNEQFF.

Details on this clonotype: This clone may be a read error of a much larger clone one base away. The chain joins TRBV12-3 or TRBV12-4 to TRBJ1-1, with TRBD1 identical over 7 bases. The CDR3 extends over 13 amino acids. Losses at the gene ends were 3 bases for V and 7 bases for J; bases not matched to a gene: 5. This chain's CDR3 is CASSLSGGIEAFF. CDR3 coding DNA: TGTGCCAGCAGTTTGTCAGGGGGAATTGAAGCTTTCTTT.

Details on this clonotype: A junction end diverges from the germline sequence, so it may reflect a read error. The rearrangement links TRBV14 to TRBJ1-2; D ambiguous. Germline assignment: CDR1 SGHDN and CDR2 FVKESK. The CDR3 length is 14 residues. CDR3 nucleotides: TGTGTCAGCAGCCTCGGTCGGGATAACTATGGCTACACCTTC. Protein sequence: CVSSLGRDNYGYTF.

Turning to this clonotype: This may be a read error: a much more frequent sequence differs by one nucleotide. The rearrangement uses TRBV4-1 and TRBJ2-7; the D is unclear. Germline assignment: CDR1 MGHRA and CDR2 YSYEKL. The CDR3 runs 14 residues. CDR3 nucleotides: TGCGCCAGCATCCAAGACATGGGTAGCTACGAGCAGTACGTC. This codes for CASIQDMGSYEQYV.

This clonotype was seen at least ten times. The chain combines TRBV7-6 with TRBJ2-1; the match to TRBD2 covers 14 bases. CDR1 and CDR2 (germline): SGHVS, FNYEAQ. The CDR3 spans 21 residues. V dropped 0 bases and J dropped 0; count of bases not matched to a gene: 10. CDR3 protein: CASSLAPGLAGVWGSYNEQFF. The CDR3 DNA reads TGTGCCAGCAGCTTAGCCCCGGGACTAGCGGGAGTCTGGGGCTCCTACAATGAGCAGTTCTTC.

The table lists this clonotype with a few counts. The chain is built from TRBV7-9 and TRBJ2-5, with a weak D call TRBD1 (5 bases). Trimming took 3 bases from V and 0 from J, leaving 11 bases between them. From germline, CDR1 is SEHNR and CDR2 FQNEAQ (reference sequence). CDR3 length: 15 amino acids. The CDR3 nucleotides read TGTGCCAGCAGCTTGGCGGCAGGGTACCAAGAGACCCAGTACTTC. It codes for CASSLAAGYQETQYF.

V is TRBV6-5 and J is TRBJ2-3, with 10 bases matching TRBD2. This CDR3 comprises 16 residues. Trimming took 5 bases from V and 0 from J; bases not matched to a gene: 5. In germline, CDR1 is MNHEY, CDR2 SVGAGI. The CDR3 spells CASSASLAGSTDTQYF. The CDR3 DNA follows: TGTGCCAGCAGTGCCTCACTAGCGGGGAGCACAGATACGCAGTATTTT.

The sample holds many counts of this clonotype. CDR3 residues: CASSREIAGDEQYF. The CDR3 DNA reads as TGTGCCAGCAGCCGAGAGATTGCTGGGGACGAGCAGTACTTC. The chain employs TRBV7-6 and TRBJ2-7; D is undetermined. The CDR3 sequence is 14 residues long. Germline CDR1 SGHVS, CDR2 FNYEAQ. Trimming removed 5 bases from V and 5 bases from J, with 16 bases in between.

This clonotype occurred a few times. The genes are TRBV9 and TRBJ2-5; 7 bases fit TRBD1. Germline trimming cut 4 bases from V and 1 base from J; bases unmatched to any gene: 7. This CDR3 contains 15 residues. The germline gives CDR1 SGDLS, CDR2 YYNGEE. The CDR3 sequence: CASSHTGTVQETQYF. CDR3 nucleotide sequence: TGTGCCAGCAGCCATACCGGGACAGTCCAAGAGACCCAGTACTTC.

V gene TRBV6-2 or TRBV6-3 combines with J gene TRBJ2-1; 7 bases fit TRBD2. V lost 5 bases, J lost 1 base, and 5 bases stayed unmatched. Germline CDR1 MNHEY, CDR2 SVGEGT. This CDR3 comprises 15 residues. CDR3 region: CASSPGGKSYNEQFF. The CDR3 DNA sequence: TGTGCCAGCAGTCCGGGGGGAAAATCCTACAATGAGCAGTTCTTC.

This clonotype was seen repeatedly, ten times or more. The V and J genes are TRBV7-8 and TRBJ2-1; D is tentatively TRBD1 or TRBD2 (5 bases each). Trimming took 3 bases from V and 0 from J, leaving 12 bases between them. The CDR3 has 16 amino acids. The germline V gene has CDR1 SGHVS and CDR2 FQNEAQ. The CDR3 spells CASSFVSGTSYNEQFF. Here the CDR3 DNA reads TGTGCCAGCAGCTTCGTTTCGGGGACCTCCTACAATGAGCAGTTCTTC.

As for this clonotype: One end of the junction fails to match germline, which may point to a read error. The chain recombines TRBV13 with TRBJ1-3; 9 positions match TRBD1. The CDR3 is made up of 14 amino acids. CDR1 and CDR2 (germline): PRHDT, FYEKMQ (reference sequence). The CDR3 DNA sequence: TGTGCCAGCAGCCTAGGGACAGGGCGAAACACCATATATTTT. It translates to CASSLGTGRNTIYF.

This clonotype was seen more than once but under ten times. This sequence joins TRBV28 and TRBJ2-7; D possibly uses TRBD1 or TRBD2 (5 bases each). Germline V lookup: CDR1 MDHEN, CDR2 SYDVKM. V lost 5 bases to trimming and J lost 4 bases, with 18 bases between them. This CDR3 has 15 residues. DNA for the CDR3: TGTGCCAGCAGTACTCCCGGGGCAGTTCAGTACGAGCAGTACGTC. This gives the protein CASSTPGAVQYEQYV.

The V and J genes are TRBV25-1 and TRBJ2-5; D unresolved. The germline V and J ends were trimmed by 2 bases and 5 bases, with 21 bases remaining between them. CDR1 and CDR2 (germline): MGHDK, SYGVNS. The CDR3 runs 17 residues. CDR3 DNA sequence: TGTGCCAGCAGTGAAATATCTTTGGACCCAACAGAGGAGACCCAGTACTTC. Protein: CASSEISLDPTEETQYF. Looking up the rest from reference TRBV25-1 and TRBJ2-5 gives the full variable domain: EADIYQTPRYLVIGTGKKITLECSQTMGHDKMYWYQQDPGMELHLIHYSYGVNSTEKGDLSSESTVSRIRTEHFPLTLESARPSHTSQYLCASSEISLDPTEETQYFGPGTRLLVL.

A remark on this clonotype: This sequence may be a read error, since a much larger clone differs from it by one base. CDR3 loop: CASSWGGDNNEQFF. Written as DNA, the CDR3 is TGTGCCAGCAGCTGGGGGGGAGACAACAATGAGCAGTTCTTC. This chain uses TRBV5-4 with TRBJ2-1, with 7 bases aligning to TRBD2. The CDR3 is 14 residues long. The trim removed 3 bases at V and 5 bases at J, leaving 5 bases unmatched. The germline gives CDR1 SGHNT, CDR2 YYREEE (reference sequence).

V gene TRBV14 combines with J gene TRBJ1-5; 10 bases align to TRBD1. Germline V CDR1 and CDR2: SGHDN, FVKESK. This CDR3 has 15 amino acids. V lost 1 base and J lost 7; bases outside the gene matches: 4. CDR3 sequence (DNA): TGTGCCAGCAGCCAAGGTGGGACAGGGGTACAGCCCCAGCATTTT. Translation: CASSQGGTGVQPQHF.

V usage is TRBV7-9 and J usage is TRBJ2-1; 12 bases are a match to TRBD2. Trimming at V came to 5 bases and at J to 4 bases, leaving 9 bases not matched to a gene. The CDR3 covers 17 residues. Germline V gene sequence: CDR1 SEHNR, CDR2 FQNEAQ (reference sequence). CDR3 DNA: TGTGCCAGCAGCGGCGATCTAGCGGGGGGGCGGTACAATGAGCAGTTCTTC. Translating it yields CASSGDLAGGRYNEQFF.

This clonotype showed up just a few times. The rearrangement joins TRBV13 to TRBJ2-5; 8 bases are shared with TRBD2. Looked up from germline, CDR1 is PRHDT and CDR2 is FYEKMQ (reference sequence). Trimming cost V 3 bases and J 0 bases; bases outside gene matches: 6. The CDR3 covers 16 residues. CDR3 protein: CASSLRGALYQETQYF. The DNA for the CDR3 is TGTGCCAGCAGCTTGCGGGGGGCCCTGTACCAAGAGACCCAGTACTTC.

The chain employs TRBV28 and TRBJ2-4; the D gene is possibly TRBD2 (6 bases). CDR3 length: 16 amino acids. Germline loops: CDR1 MDHEN, CDR2 SYDVKM. Trimming left V 3 bases short and J 0 bases short, with 12 bases between. The CDR3 DNA follows: TGTGCCAGCAGTTTCTCGGCGGGAATAGCCAAAAACATTCAGTACTTC. Translating gives CASSFSAGIAKNIQYF.